The T cell receptor beta chain under discussion was sequenced for a study of human CD8 memory T cell subsets. The CDR3 is made up of 18 amino acids. Germline V CDR1 and CDR2: MDHEN, SYDVKM. UMI-labeled 5' RACE was the method by which TCR beta libraries were made. One entry per CDR3 protein, without DNA, is what TCRdb gives after re-calling the 5' RACE reads. The sample holds about 10,000 distinct CDR3 sequences. The TCR sequence derives from a human donor in good health. The sequenced sample was CD8+ T cells from PBMCs. The chain has TRBV28 and TRBJ2-2. CDR3 in amino acids: CASSSILAGVANTGELFF. Filled out from reference TRBV28 and TRBJ2-2, the complete variable domain reads DVKVTQSSRYLVKRTGEKVFLECVQDMDHENMFWYRQDPGLGLRLIYFSYDVKMKEKGDIPEGYSVSREKKERFSLILESASTNQTSMYLCASSSILAGVANTGELFFGEGSRLTVL.